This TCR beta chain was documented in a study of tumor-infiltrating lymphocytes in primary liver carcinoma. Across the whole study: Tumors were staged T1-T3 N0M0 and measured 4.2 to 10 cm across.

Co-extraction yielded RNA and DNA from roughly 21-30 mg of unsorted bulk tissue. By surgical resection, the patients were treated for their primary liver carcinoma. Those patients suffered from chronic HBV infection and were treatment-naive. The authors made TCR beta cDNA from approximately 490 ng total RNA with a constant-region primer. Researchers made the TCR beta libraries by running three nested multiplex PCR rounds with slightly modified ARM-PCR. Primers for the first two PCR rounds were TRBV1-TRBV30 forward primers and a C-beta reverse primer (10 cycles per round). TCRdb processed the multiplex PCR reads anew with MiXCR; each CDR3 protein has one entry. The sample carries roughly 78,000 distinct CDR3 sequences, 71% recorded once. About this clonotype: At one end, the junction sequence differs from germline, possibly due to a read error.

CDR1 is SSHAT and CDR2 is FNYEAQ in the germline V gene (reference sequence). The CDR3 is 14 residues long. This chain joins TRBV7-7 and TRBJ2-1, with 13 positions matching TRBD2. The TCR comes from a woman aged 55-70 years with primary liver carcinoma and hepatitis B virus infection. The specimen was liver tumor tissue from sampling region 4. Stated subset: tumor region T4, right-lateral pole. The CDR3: CASSLRGLAGEQFF. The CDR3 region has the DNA TGTGCTAGCAGCTTAAGGGGACTAGCGGGAGAGCAGTTCTTC.